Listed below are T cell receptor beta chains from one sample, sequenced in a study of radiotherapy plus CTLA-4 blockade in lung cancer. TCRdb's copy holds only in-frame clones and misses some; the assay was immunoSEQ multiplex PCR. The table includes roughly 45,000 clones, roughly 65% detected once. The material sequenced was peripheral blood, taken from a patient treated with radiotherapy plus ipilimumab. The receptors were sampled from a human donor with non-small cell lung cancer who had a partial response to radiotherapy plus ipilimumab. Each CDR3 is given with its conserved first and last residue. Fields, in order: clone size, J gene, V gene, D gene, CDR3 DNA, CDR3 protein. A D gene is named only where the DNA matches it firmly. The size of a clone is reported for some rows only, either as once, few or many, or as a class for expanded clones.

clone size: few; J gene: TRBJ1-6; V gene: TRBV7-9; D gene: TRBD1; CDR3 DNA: TGTGCCAGCAGCTTAGGGACAGGGACGAAGAATTCACCCCTCCACTTT; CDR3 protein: CASSLGTGTKNSPLHF
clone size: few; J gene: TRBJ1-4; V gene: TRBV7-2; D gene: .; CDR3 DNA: TGTGCCAGCAGTTACCCAGGGACTAATGAAAAACTGTTTTTT; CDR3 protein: CASSYPGTNEKLFF
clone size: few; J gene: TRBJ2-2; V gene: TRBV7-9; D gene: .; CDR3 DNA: TGTGCCAGCAGCTCACAGGGTTCCCACGGGGAGCTGTTTTTT; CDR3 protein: CASSSQGSHGELFF
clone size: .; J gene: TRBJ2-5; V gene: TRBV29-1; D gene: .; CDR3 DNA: TGCGCGGGACAGTTCACGCAAGAGACCCAGTACTTC; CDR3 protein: CAGQFTQETQYF
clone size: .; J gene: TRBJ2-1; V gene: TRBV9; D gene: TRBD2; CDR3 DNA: TGTGCCAGCTCTAAGCGGGGGCGGGATGAGCAGTTCTTC; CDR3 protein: CASSKRGRDEQFF
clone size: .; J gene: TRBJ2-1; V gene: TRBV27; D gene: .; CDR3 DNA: TGTGCCAGCGACCAGCTAGAGAATGAGCAGTTCTTC; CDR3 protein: CASDQLENEQFF
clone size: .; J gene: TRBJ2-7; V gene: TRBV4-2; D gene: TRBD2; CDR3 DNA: TGTGCCAGCAGCCAAGATACAGCGGGGGACTACGAGCAGTACTTC; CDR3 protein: CASSQDTAGDYEQYF
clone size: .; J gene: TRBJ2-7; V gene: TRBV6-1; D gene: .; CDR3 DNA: TGTGCCAGCAGTGACAGGGATGGTTCTGACTACGAGCAGTACTTC; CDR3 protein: CASSDRDGSDYEQYF
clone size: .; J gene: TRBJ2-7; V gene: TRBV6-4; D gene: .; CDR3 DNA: TGTGCCAGCAGTGACCCGGACAGATACGAGCAGTACTTC; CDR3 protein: CASSDPDRYEQYF
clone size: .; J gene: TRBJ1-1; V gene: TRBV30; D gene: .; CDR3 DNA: TGTGCCTGGAGTGTTTGGACAGTCATGAACACTGAAGCTTTCTTT; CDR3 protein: CAWSVWTVMNTEAFF
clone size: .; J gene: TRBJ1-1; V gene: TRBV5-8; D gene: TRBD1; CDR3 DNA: TGTGCCAGCAGCTTCAAGGGGGCCAGGGGCGACACTGAAGCTTTCTTT; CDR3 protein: CASSFKGARGDTEAFF
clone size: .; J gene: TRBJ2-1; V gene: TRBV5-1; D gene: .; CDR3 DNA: TGCGCCAGCGGGACTGGCGGCCTTGAGCAGTTCTTC; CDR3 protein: CASGTGGLEQFF
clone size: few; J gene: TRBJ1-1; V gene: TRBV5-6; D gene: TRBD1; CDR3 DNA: TGTGCCAGCAGGACGGGACAGGGGGCAACTGAAGCTTTCTTT; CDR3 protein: CASRTGQGATEAFF
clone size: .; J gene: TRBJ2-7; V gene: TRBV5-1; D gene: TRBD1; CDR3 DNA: TGCGCCAGCAGCTTGGCGTTGCTGGGACAGGGAGGTGAGCAGTACTTC; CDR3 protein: CASSLALLGQGGEQYF
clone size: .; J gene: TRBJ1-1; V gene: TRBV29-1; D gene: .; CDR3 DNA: TGCAGCGTTGCGCGGAATGCGAACACTGAAGCTTTCTTT; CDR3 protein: CSVARNANTEAFF
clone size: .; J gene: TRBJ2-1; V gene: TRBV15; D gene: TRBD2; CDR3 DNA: TGTGCCACCAGCAGAGATTTAGGACTAGCGTGGAGCTCCTACAATGAGCAGTTCTTC; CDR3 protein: CATSRDLGLAWSSYNEQFF
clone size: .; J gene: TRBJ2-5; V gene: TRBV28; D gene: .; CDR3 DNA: TGTGCCAGCAGGAGCCAAGAGACCCAGTACTTC; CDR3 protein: CASRSQETQYF
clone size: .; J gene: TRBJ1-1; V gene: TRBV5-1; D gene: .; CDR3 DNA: TGCGCCAGCAGCCCTGGACAGTTGGGGGCTGAAGCTTTCTTT; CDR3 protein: CASSPGQLGAEAFF
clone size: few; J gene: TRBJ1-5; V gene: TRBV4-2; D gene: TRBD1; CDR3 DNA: TGTGCCAGCAGCCAAGATGGACAGGGGCATCAGCCCCAGCATTTT; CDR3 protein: CASSQDGQGHQPQHF
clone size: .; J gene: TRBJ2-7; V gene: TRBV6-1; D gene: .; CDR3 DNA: TGTGCCGTTGCCCAAGGAGTACCGCCTTACGAGCAGTACTTC; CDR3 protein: CAVAQGVPPYEQYF
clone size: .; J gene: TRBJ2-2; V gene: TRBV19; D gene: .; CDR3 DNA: TGTGCCAGTAGTATGGGGAGGAGGAGCACCGGGGAGCTGTTTTTT; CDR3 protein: CASSMGRRSTGELFF
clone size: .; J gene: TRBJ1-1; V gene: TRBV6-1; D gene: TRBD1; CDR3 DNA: TGTGCCAGCAGGACACAGGGGGACACTGAAGCTTTCTTT; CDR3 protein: CASRTQGDTEAFF
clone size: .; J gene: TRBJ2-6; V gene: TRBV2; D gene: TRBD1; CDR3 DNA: TGTGCCAGCAGCGAGACAGGGGTCGGATACTCTGGGGCCAACGTCCTGACTTTC; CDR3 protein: CASSETGVGYSGANVLTF
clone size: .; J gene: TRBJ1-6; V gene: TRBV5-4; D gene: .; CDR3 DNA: TGTGCCAGCAGCTTGGGGGAGGGCGGAAGGTCACCCCTCCACTTT; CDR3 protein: CASSLGEGGRSPLHF
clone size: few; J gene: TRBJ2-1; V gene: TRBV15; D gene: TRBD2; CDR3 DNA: TGTGCCACCAGCAGAGATAGCGGCGGGGGGGATGAGCAGTTCTTC; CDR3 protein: CATSRDSGGGDEQFF
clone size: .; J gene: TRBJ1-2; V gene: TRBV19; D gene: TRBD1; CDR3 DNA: TGTGCCAGTACGCAGACAGGGGCGCGGGGCTACACCTTC; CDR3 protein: CASTQTGARGYTF
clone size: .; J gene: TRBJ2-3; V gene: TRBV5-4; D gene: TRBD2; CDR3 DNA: TGTGCCAGCAGCTTGGGACTAGCGGGAGTGTCTAGCACAGATACGCAGTATTTT; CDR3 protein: CASSLGLAGVSSTDTQYF
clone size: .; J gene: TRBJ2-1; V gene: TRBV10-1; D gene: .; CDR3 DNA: TGCGCCAGCAGTGACCCCCCGGGGAATGAGCAGTTCTTC; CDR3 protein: CASSDPPGNEQFF
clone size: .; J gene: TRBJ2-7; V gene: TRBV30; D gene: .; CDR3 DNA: TGTGCCTGGAGTGTACGAGTTGAGCAGTACTTC; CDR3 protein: CAWSVRVEQYF
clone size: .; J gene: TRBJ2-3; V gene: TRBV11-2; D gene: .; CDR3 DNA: TGTGCCAGCAGCTTAGTCAGAGATACGCAGTATTTT; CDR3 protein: CASSLVRDTQYF
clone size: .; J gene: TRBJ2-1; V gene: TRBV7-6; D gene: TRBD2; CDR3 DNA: TGTGCCAGCAGCCCACCCCTGGCTAGCGGGGCCGGGAATGAGCAGTTCTTC; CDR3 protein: CASSPPLASGAGNEQFF
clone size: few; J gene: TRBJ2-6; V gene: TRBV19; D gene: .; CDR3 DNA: TGTGCCAGTAGTATAGTCAGGTCGGGGGCCAACGTCCTGACTTTC; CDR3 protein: CASSIVRSGANVLTF
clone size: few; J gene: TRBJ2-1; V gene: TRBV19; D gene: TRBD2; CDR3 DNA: TGTGCCAGTAAGCCCCTCGGGACTAGCAATGAGCAGTTCTTC; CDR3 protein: CASKPLGTSNEQFF
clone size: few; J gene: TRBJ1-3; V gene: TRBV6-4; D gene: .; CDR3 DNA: TGTGCCAGCATCCACAACTCTGGAAACACCATATATTTT; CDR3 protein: CASIHNSGNTIYF
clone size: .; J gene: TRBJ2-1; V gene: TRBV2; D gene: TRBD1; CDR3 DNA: TGTGCCAGCAGTCAAGACAGGGGCTCCTACAATGAGCAGTTCTTC; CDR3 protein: CASSQDRGSYNEQFF
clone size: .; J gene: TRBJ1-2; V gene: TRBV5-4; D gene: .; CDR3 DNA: TGTGCCAGCAGCTTAGCGGATAACTATGGCTACACCTTC; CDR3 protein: CASSLADNYGYTF
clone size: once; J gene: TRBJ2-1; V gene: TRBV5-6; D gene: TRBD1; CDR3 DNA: TGTGCCAGCAGCTTGAGGACAGGGGGCGTCAATGAGCAGTTCTTC; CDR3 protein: CASSLRTGGVNEQFF
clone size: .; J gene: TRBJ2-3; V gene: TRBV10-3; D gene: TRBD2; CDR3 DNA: TGTGCCATCAGGGGTGCGGGAGTAGATACGCAGTATTTT; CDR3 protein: CAIRGAGVDTQYF
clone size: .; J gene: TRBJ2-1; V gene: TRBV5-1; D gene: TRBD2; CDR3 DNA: TGCGCCAGCGGCTGGGGACTAGCTGAATACAATGAGCAGTTCTTC; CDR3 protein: CASGWGLAEYNEQFF
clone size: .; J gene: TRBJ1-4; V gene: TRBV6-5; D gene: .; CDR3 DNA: TGTGCCAGCGGCCAGGGGAGTGAAAAACTGTTTTTT; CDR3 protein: CASGQGSEKLFF
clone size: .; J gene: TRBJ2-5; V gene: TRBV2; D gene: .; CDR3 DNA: TGTGCCAGCAGAGGACAGAGAGAGACCCAGTACTTC; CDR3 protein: CASRGQRETQYF
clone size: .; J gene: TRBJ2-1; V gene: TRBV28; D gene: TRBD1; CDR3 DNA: TGTGCCAGCAGTTTTGGACAGGGGGGAAATGAGCAGTTCTTC; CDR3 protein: CASSFGQGGNEQFF
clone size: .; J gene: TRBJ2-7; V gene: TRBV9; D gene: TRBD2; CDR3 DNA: TGTGCCAGCAGCCTAAACTCCGGGACTAGAAGCGAGCAGTACTTC; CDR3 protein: CASSLNSGTRSEQYF
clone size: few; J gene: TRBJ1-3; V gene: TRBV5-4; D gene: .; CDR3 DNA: TGTGCCAGCCGTACCGGGACAACTGGAAACACCATATATTTT; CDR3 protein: CASRTGTTGNTIYF
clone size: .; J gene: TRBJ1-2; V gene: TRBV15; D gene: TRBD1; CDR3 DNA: TGTGCCACCAGCAGAAGGGACAGGGGGTGGTATGGCTACACCTTC; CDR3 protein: CATSRRDRGWYGYTF
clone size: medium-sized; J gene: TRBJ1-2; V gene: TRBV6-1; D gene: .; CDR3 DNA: TGTGCCAGCAGACTTACGGGGGGCGACTTCTATGGCTACACCTTC; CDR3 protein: CASRLTGGDFYGYTF
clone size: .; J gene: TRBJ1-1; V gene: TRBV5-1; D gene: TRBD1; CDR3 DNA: TGCGCCAGCAGCCCGGCCACAGGGGAAGGAACTGAAGCTTTCTTT; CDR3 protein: CASSPATGEGTEAFF
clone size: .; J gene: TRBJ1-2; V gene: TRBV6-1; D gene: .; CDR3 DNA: TGTGCCAGCAGTTATCTTCCCAACTATGGCTACACCTTC; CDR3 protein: CASSYLPNYGYTF
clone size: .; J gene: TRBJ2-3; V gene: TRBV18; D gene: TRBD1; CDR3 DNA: TGTGCCAGCTCATATCTACAGGGGCGCACAGATACGCAGTATTTT; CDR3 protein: CASSYLQGRTDTQYF